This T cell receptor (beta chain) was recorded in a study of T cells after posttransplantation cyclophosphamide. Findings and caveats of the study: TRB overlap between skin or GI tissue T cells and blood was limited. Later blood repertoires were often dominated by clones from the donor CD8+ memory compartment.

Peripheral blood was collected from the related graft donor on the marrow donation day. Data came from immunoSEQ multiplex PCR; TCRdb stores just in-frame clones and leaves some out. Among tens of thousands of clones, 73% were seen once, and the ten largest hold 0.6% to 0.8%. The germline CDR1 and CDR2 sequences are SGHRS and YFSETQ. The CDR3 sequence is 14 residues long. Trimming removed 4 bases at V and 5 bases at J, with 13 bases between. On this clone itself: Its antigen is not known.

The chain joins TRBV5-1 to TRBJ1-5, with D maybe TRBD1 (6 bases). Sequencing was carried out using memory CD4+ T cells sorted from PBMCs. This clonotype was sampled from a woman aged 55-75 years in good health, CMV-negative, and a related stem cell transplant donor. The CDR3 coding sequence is TGCGCCAGCAGCCCGGACAGCCCACATCAGCCCCAGCATTTT. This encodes CASSPDSPHQPQHF.